This T cell receptor beta chain came from a study of blood T cell repertoires in COVID-19. At the level of the study: Samples came from the United States, Italy and Spain, spanning acute and convalescent COVID-19.

Unmatched junction bases numbered 3, after V lost 6 bases and J lost 1 base. CDR1 and CDR2 from the germline V gene are ENHRY and SYGVKD. CDR3 length equals 14 residues. One Seattle source followed patients from active infection through their disease course. Original handling: Estimation of nucleated cell counts was performed using reference gene primer amplification. Using immunoSEQ multiplex PCR, the repertoire was profiled, and TCRdb retains in-frame clones only, with some absent. The DNA was the basis for D and trimming; V, J and clone size are from that table. Of 390,000 or so clones listed, 89% are singletons.

V is TRBV10-3 and J is TRBJ1-1, with 9 bases aligning to TRBD1. The clonotype originates from a woman in her 30s with COVID-19, enrolled during active disease. What was sequenced was peripheral blood. The CDR3 reads CAIRLGQGNTEAFF. CDR3 nucleotides: TGTGCCATCAGACTGGGACAGGGGAACACTGAAGCTTTCTTT.